The clone carrying this T cell receptor beta chain was observed many times. Unique molecular identifiers were used to barcode this TCRbeta library. From the PCR reads, TCRdb called clonotypes with MiXCR, one entry per CDR3 protein. This sample carries some 490,000 distinct CDR3 sequences, approximately 12% of them seen once, and the ten largest clones take over 5.5%. CDR1 and CDR2 (germline): LGHNA, YSLEER. The V end was cut by 5 bases, the J end by 1 base, with 12 bases between. CDR3 length: 14 amino acids. This sample was included in a study of T-cell reconstitution after alpha-beta-depleted transplantation in children.

J is TRBJ2-7 and V is TRBV4-3; D gene ambiguous. Sequencing used PBMCs from the stem cell graft donor, obtained from the stem cell graft. The receptor was derived from a human donor who donated a stem cell graft to a child with combined immunodeficiency. The DNA of the CDR3 is TGCGCCAGCAGCTCGGGCTTGGGTTCCTACGAGCAGTACTTC. It is translated as CASSSGLGSYEQYF.